This record looks at one T cell receptor (beta chain) sequence and its context. Its target is not known. Germline V lookup: CDR1 MGHRA, CDR2 YSYEKL. This CDR3 comprises 15 residues. V lost 4 bases to trimming and J lost 4 bases, with 14 bases between them. Study-level results: Tumor Treg TCRs overlapped most with tumor naive CD4+ cells.

Full-length variable regions came from constant-region reverse primers plus semi-nested Nested Universal Primer A PCR. TCRdb used MiXCR to reprocess the 5' RACE reads, holding one entry per CDR3 protein. The sample includes about 41,000 distinct CDR3 sequences, 25% to 35% of them seen just once. The memory fraction was CD4+CD45RO+CD25- cells. The chain couples TRBV4-1 to TRBJ1-5; D call uncertain. Specimen: memory CD4+ T cells sorted from a lymph node. Stated subset: memory CD4+ T cells, CD4+CD45RO+CD25-. The source is a female donor with breast cancer. The CDR3 loop reads CASSLTTWGNQPQHF. The CDR3 nucleotides are TGCGCCAGCAGCCTCACGACCTGGGGTAATCAGCCCCAGCATTTT.